The present entry profiles one TCR beta chain with its context. This specimen comes from a study of shared clonotypes between healthy human individuals. V dropped 6 bases and J dropped 3; count of bases not matched to a gene: 8. CDR1 is MDHEN and CDR2 is SYDVKM in the germline V gene. The CDR3 loop spans 15 amino acids. Produced via immunoSEQ multiplex PCR; TCRdb's table is partial and in-frame only. The table shows fewer than 1.6 million clones, with 97% to 99% occurring only once. The TCR comes from a young man in good health. The sequenced material came from naive CD4+ T cells sorted from blood. The subset is: CD45RA+ positively selected. The chain joins TRBV28 to TRBJ1-5; 7 bases are shared with TRBD1. The CDR3 DNA reads as TGTGCCAGCAGAAGCCAACAGGGGCTCAATCAGCCCCAGCATTTT. Translated: CASRSQQGLNQPQHF.